The sequence of this T cell receptor (beta chain) was determined in a study of cytomegalovirus exposure and HLA in healthy donors. Overall study findings and caveats: A previous analysis found most TCR beta V segments productive roughly 90% or roughly 30% of the time.

The length of the CDR3 is 13 residues. The germline V gene encodes CDR1 WNHNN and CDR2 SYGVQD (reference sequence). This PCR relied on a set of 60 Vbeta primers and 13 Jbeta primers. As handled by the study authors: Unique TCR beta chains totaled 65 million to 95 million in a later count, with approximately 11 million of them shared. Libraries were prepared by immunoSEQ multiplex PCR; TCRdb keeps only in-frame clonotypes and omits some of them. V, J and clone size were drawn from that table, and D and trimming were deduced from the DNA. The top ten hold more than 2.5% of the sample, which has about 69,000 clones, roughly 76% seen once. Worth noting for this clone: Its antigen is still unknown. A junction end diverges from the germline sequence, so it may reflect a read error.

The sample comprised PBMCs. The source is a man younger than 35 in good health and CMV-seronegative. The chain carries TRBV10-1 and TRBJ1-2, with TRBD1 as a possible D gene (6 bases). For the CDR3, the DNA is TGCGCCAGCAGTGAGCGCAGGGGCTGGCAGGTTTACTTC. As protein: CASSERRGWQVYF.